A single sample is the source of the 24 T cell receptor beta chains below, sequenced in a study of immune evolution from preneoplasia to lung adenocarcinoma. Clones were sequenced by immunoSEQ multiplex PCR, and TCRdb holds only the in-frame ones, with some missing. The sample lists about 11,000 clones, over 60% seen once, with under 30% in the top ten. Sequenced input: FFPE normal lung tissue adjacent to the tumor. The receptors stem from a person aged 55 to 69 with lung adenocarcinoma. Some clones in this sample may be carry-over from other donors' samples.

This rearrangement joins TRBV28 to TRBJ1-1; D gene ambiguous. The CDR3 length is 13 residues. Trimming stripped 6 bases from V and 9 bases from J, with 17 bases between. CDR1 and CDR2 (germline): MDHEN, SYDVKM. CDR3 DNA: TGTGCCAGCAGCCTAATTCAGGAGATGAAAGCTTTCTTT. This codes for CASSLIQEMKAFF.

The DNA of the CDR3 is TGTGCCAGCAGCGCCGGGGGAGGTACCTACAATGAGCAGTTCTTC. Amino acids: CASSAGGGTYNEQFF. This chain uses TRBV9 with TRBJ2-1; TRBD2 is a possible D gene (6 bases). The V end lost 3 bases, the J end lost 2 bases, and 12 bases lay between the germline ends. Germline values: CDR1 SGDLS, CDR2 YYNGEE. CDR3 length: 15 amino acids.

This clone appeared a few times. This chain connects TRBV2 to TRBJ2-5; 9 positions agree with TRBD1. Germline CDR1 SNHLY, CDR2 FYNNEI. This CDR3 has 12 residues. V dropped 7 bases and J dropped 5; count of bases not matched to a gene: 2. The CDR3 coding sequence is TGTGCCAGCAAGGGGACAGGGGAGACCCAGTACTTC. Translation: CASKGTGETQYF.

The chain carries TRBV14 and TRBJ1-2; no definite D call. Trimming removed 4 bases at V and 5 bases at J, with 11 bases between. The length of the CDR3 is 13 residues. CDR1 is SGHDN, CDR2 FVKESK, per germline. The CDR3 region has the DNA TGTGCCAGCAGCCCTACCGAACAGTATGGCTACACCTTC. Its translation: CASSPTEQYGYTF.

This rearrangement joins TRBV4-2 to TRBJ2-7; TRBD1 might be the D (6 bases). CDR1 and CDR2 (germline): LGHNA, YNFKEQ. CDR3 length: 17 residues. Trimming pared 0 bases from V and 2 bases from J, leaving 17 bases between. CDR3 sequence (DNA): TGTGCCAGCAGCCAAGATTGGGACACCCACATGGCCTACGAGCAGTACTTC. It codes for CASSQDWDTHMAYEQYF.

The chain employs TRBV5-1 and TRBJ2-5, with TRBD1 as a possible D gene (6 bases). The V end lost 0 bases, the J end lost 2 bases, and 11 bases lay between the germline ends. This CDR3 is 15 amino acids long. Germline lookup yields CDR1 SGHRS and CDR2 YFSETQ. CDR3 sequence (DNA): TGCGCCAGCAGCTTGGTTCCGGGACATCAAGAGACCCAGTACTTC. It translates to CASSLVPGHQETQYF.

The gene calls are TRBV7-9 and TRBJ2-3; a possible D gene is TRBD2 (5 bases). The V gene lost 5 bases and the J gene lost 11 bases, with 23 bases spanning the gap. Germline V gives CDR1 SEHNR, CDR2 FQNEAQ (reference sequence). The CDR3 totals 15 residues. The CDR3 is CASSPSYDAFRGQYF. CDR3 DNA sequence: TGTGCCAGCAGCCCTTCTTACGACGCTTTTCGGGGGCAGTATTTT.

The rearrangement uses TRBV30 and TRBJ1-1; D gene ambiguous. In germline, CDR1 is GTSNPN, CDR2 SVGIG (reference sequence). The CDR3 runs 11 residues. Trimming stripped 4 bases from V and 5 bases from J, with 8 bases between. CDR3: CAWIERTEAFF. CDR3 nucleotide sequence: TGTGCCTGGATTGAAAGGACTGAAGCTTTCTTT. The full variable domain, in which reference TRBV30 and TRBJ1-1 provide the parts outside the CDR3, is SQTIHQWPATLVQPVGSPLSLECTVEGTSNPNLYWYRQAAGRGLQLLFYSVGIGQISSEVPQNLSASRPQDRQFILSSKKLLLSDSGFYLCAWIERTEAFFGQGTRLTVV.

The chain recombines TRBV6-6 with TRBJ1-1, with 8 bases identical to TRBD1. This CDR3 has 14 residues. V was clipped by 2 bases and J by 3 bases; unmatched bases: 2. Germline-derived CDR1 and CDR2 are MNHNY and SVGAGI (reference sequence). The CDR3 DNA is TGTGCCAGCAGTTACCAGGGGGCGGACACTGAAGCTTTCTTT. This gives the protein CASSYQGADTEAFF.

The V gene is TRBV7-9, the J gene TRBJ1-4; TRBD1 might be the D (6 bases). This CDR3 spans 13 amino acids. V was shortened by 4 bases and J by 5 bases, with 8 bases between the two germline ends. Germline CDR1 SEHNR, CDR2 FQNEAQ (reference sequence). CDR3 nucleotides: TGTGCCAGCAGCTCGCAGGGGAATGAAAAACTGTTTTTT. Protein product: CASSSQGNEKLFF. Combining the CDR3 with reference TRBV7-9 and TRBJ1-4 gives the whole variable domain DTGVSQNPRHKITKRGQNVTFRCDPISEHNRLYWYRQTLGQGPEFLTYFQNEAQLEKSRLLSDRFSAERPKGSFSTLEIQRTEQGDSAMYLCASSSQGNEKLFFGSGTQLSVL.

The chain has TRBV27 and TRBJ2-1; TRBD2 matches 11 bases. The germline V gene has CDR1 MNHEY and CDR2 SMNVEV (reference sequence). V lost 8 bases and J lost 10; bases outside the gene matches: 13. The CDR3 contains 15 residues. The CDR3 coding sequence is TGTGCCAGCGGACACGGGACTAGCGGCCTTAGGGAGCAGTTCTTC. It yields the protein CASGHGTSGLREQFF.

V is TRBV7-9 and J is TRBJ1-3; 9 nucleotides agree with TRBD1. This CDR3 is 14 amino acids long. The germline gives CDR1 SEHNR, CDR2 FQNEAQ (reference sequence). Unmatched junction bases numbered 8, after V lost 9 bases and J lost 5 bases. This chain's CDR3 is CASAGQGNRNTIYF. In DNA, the CDR3 is TGTGCCAGTGCGGGACAGGGCAACCGAAACACCATATATTTT.

The chain employs TRBV11-2 and TRBJ2-3; 7 bases match TRBD2. Germline loops: CDR1 SGHAT, CDR2 FQNNGV. The CDR3 is 15 amino acids. V was pared by 2 bases and J by 6 bases, with 8 bases of the junction left unmatched. The chain's CDR3 is CASSLKRGGWDTQYF. DNA for the CDR3: TGTGCCAGCAGCTTAAAGCGCGGGGGATGGGATACGCAGTATTTT.

The V and J genes are TRBV11-3 and TRBJ2-6, with a tentative D call TRBD2 (6 bases). V was cut by 5 bases and J by 0 bases, with 17 bases left in between. CDR1 is SGHNT and CDR2 is YENEEA in the germline V gene. The CDR3 length is 18 residues. The CDR3 DNA reads TGTGCCAGCAGCCATGGACGGGAGTTCCGCTCTGGGGCCAACGTCCTGACTTTC. It translates to CASSHGREFRSGANVLTF.

This chain connects TRBV29-1 to TRBJ1-1, with TRBD1 matching over 8 bases. The CDR3 consists of 14 residues. Per germline, CDR1 SQVTM and CDR2 ANQGSEA. V was clipped by 5 bases and J by 1 base; unmatched bases: 6. This CDR3 is CSVWTGTGNTEAFF. As DNA, the CDR3 is TGCAGCGTTTGGACTGGGACAGGGAACACTGAAGCTTTCTTT.

This chain uses TRBV28 with TRBJ2-3, with TRBD1 matching over 8 bases. V trimming: 5 bases; J trimming: 3 bases; junction bases outside the gene matches: 7. Germline V lookup: CDR1 MDHEN, CDR2 SYDVKM. CDR3 length: 15 amino acids. The CDR3 DNA follows: TGTGCCAGCAGTCCTCAGGGGGCGCAGACAGATACGCAGTATTTT. Amino acid sequence: CASSPQGAQTDTQYF.

The V and J genes are TRBV5-1 and TRBJ1-1, with 7 positions matching TRBD1. Germline values: CDR1 SGHRS, CDR2 YFSETQ. V trimming: 4 bases; J trimming: 3 bases; junction bases outside the gene matches: 6. The CDR3 has 14 amino acids. The DNA of the CDR3 is TGCGCCAGCAGCCCCCAGACAGGGTACACTGAAGCTTTCTTT. As protein: CASSPQTGYTEAFF.

V gene TRBV25-1 combines with J gene TRBJ2-2; the match to TRBD1 covers 8 bases. CDR3 length equals 14 residues. Germline CDR1 MGHDK, CDR2 SYGVNS. V shed 3 bases, J shed 3 bases, and the junction held 0 bases outside the gene matches. This CDR3 reads CASSEDRDTGELFF. In DNA, the CDR3 is TGTGCCAGCAGTGAGGACAGGGACACCGGGGAGCTGTTTTTT.

J is TRBJ2-1 and V is TRBV16, with 8 bases identical to TRBD2. The germline V gene has CDR1 KGHSY and CDR2 FQNENV. V shed 0 bases and J 7 bases; nucleotides not matched to a gene: 2. The CDR3 covers 14 residues. In DNA form, the CDR3 reads TGTGCCAGCAGCCAATCTCGCGGGGGGAATGAGCAGTTCTTC. Protein sequence: CASSQSRGGNEQFF. Combining the CDR3 with reference TRBV16 and TRBJ2-1 gives the whole variable domain GEEVAQTPKHLVRGEGQKAKLYCAPIKGHSYVFWYQQVLKNEFKFLISFQNENVFDETGMPKERFSAKCLPNSPCSLEIQATKLEDSAVYFCASSQSRGGNEQFFGPGTRLTVL.

DNA of the CDR3: TGTGCCTGGAGTCCGTCCACAGATACGCAGTATTTT. It codes for CAWSPSTDTQYF. The chain carries TRBV30 and TRBJ2-3; D is unclear. V lost 2 bases and J lost 2, with 5 bases in between. The CDR3 has 12 residues. Germline CDR1 and CDR2: GTSNPN and SVGIG (reference sequence).

The chain recombines TRBV12-5 with TRBJ2-1, with D perhaps TRBD2 (6 bases). This CDR3 region has 16 residues. Germline-derived CDR1 and CDR2 are LGHNT and FRNRAP. Trimming pared 0 bases from V and 3 bases from J, leaving 12 bases between. The CDR3 DNA follows: TGTGCTAGTGGTTTGGTAGCGTTTAGCGGCTACAATGAGCAGTTCTTC. Residues: CASGLVAFSGYNEQFF.

The chain uses TRBV4-2 and TRBJ2-6; D possibly corresponds to TRBD1 (6 bases). The CDR3 covers 17 residues. Germline V gene data show CDR1 as LGHNA and CDR2 as YNFKEQ. V lost 7 bases to trimming and J lost 1 base, with 17 bases between them. Here the CDR3 reads CASTSTGRPSGANVLTF. The CDR3 coding sequence is TGTGCCAGCACCAGCACAGGGCGCCCGTCTGGGGCCAACGTCCTGACTTTC.

The chain employs TRBV21-1 and TRBJ2-7; the table's D call, TRBD2, was not checked against the DNA. TRBV21-1 is an annotated pseudogene. This CDR3 spans 14 amino acids. CDR3 nucleotides: TGTGCCAGCAGCAAAGGGGCTAGCGGCTACGAGCAGTACTTC. This sequence encodes CASSKGASGYEQYF.

This clone was counted a single time. The rearrangement links TRBV30 to TRBJ2-1; 10 bases agree with TRBD1. CDR3 length equals 17 residues. The germline gives CDR1 GTSNPN, CDR2 SVGIG (reference sequence). Trimming cost V 3 bases and J 2 bases; bases outside gene matches: 10. CDR3: CAWSLNAGTGAYNEQFF. The CDR3 DNA reads TGTGCCTGGAGCTTAAACGCCGGGACAGGGGCCTACAATGAGCAGTTCTTC.